The 18 T cell receptor beta chains reported below all come from one sample, sequenced in a study of blood T cell repertoires in COVID-19. Libraries were prepared by immunoSEQ multiplex PCR; TCRdb keeps only in-frame clonotypes and omits some of them. The sample carries roughly 440,000 clones, about 87% recorded once. The specimen was peripheral blood. The receptor source for this set is a woman in her forties or fifties with COVID-19, enrolled during active disease.

This chain connects TRBV3-1 (or the pseudogene TRBV3-2) to TRBJ1-5; D is undetermined. Between the trimmed V and J ends, which lost 0 bases and 6 bases, there was a span of 12 bases. The CDR3 spans 15 residues. CDR1 and CDR2 from the germline V gene are LGHDT and YNNKEL (reference sequence). The CDR3 sequence is CASSQDKTLGQPQHF. In nucleotides, the CDR3 is TGTGCCAGCAGCCAAGATAAAACCCTCGGTCAGCCCCAGCATTTT.

The chain is built from TRBV24-1 and TRBJ2-3, with 11 bases identical to TRBD2. Germline values: CDR1 KGHDR, CDR2 SFDVKD. Trimming removed 4 bases from V and 4 bases from J; junction bases left unmatched: 6. The CDR3 spans 16 residues. CDR3 protein: CATSDPGTSGADTQYF. The CDR3 nucleotides read TGTGCCACCAGTGACCCCGGGACTAGCGGTGCAGATACGCAGTATTTT.

V and J are TRBV19 and TRBJ1-4; no firm D call. The V end was cut by 4 bases, the J end by 3 bases, with 12 bases between. CDR3 length: 15 amino acids. Germline V lookup: CDR1 LNHDA, CDR2 SQIVND (reference sequence). This CDR3 reads CASSTRRQANEKLFF. DNA for the CDR3: TGTGCCAGTAGTACGCGTCGGCAGGCTAATGAAAAACTGTTTTTT.

V is TRBV11-3 and J is TRBJ2-1; D possibly corresponds to TRBD2 (5 bases). The CDR3 extends over 16 amino acids. Trimming pared 0 bases from V and 6 bases from J, leaving 15 bases between. Germline CDR1 reads SGHNT; CDR2 reads YENEEA. The CDR3 bases are TGTGCCAGCAGCTTAGATTCGGGGTATGGGTCCAATGAGCAGTTCTTC. Translated: CASSLDSGYGSNEQFF.

V usage is TRBV9 and J usage is TRBJ1-5; 8 bases fit TRBD1. The CDR3 covers 15 residues. Germline CDR1 and CDR2: SGDLS and YYNGEE. V trimming: 4 bases; J trimming: 7 bases; junction bases outside the gene matches: 10. The CDR3 spells CASSLSGGARQPQHF. As DNA, the CDR3 is TGTGCCAGCAGCTTATCAGGGGGCGCGAGGCAGCCCCAGCATTTT.

This chain links TRBV6-5 with TRBJ2-7, with 9 positions matching TRBD1. This CDR3 contains 14 residues. Trimming at V came to 4 bases and at J to 1 base, leaving 2 bases not matched to a gene. Looked up from germline, CDR1 is MNHEY and CDR2 is SVGAGI. The CDR3, as DNA: TGTGCCAGCAGTTTACAGGGGGCGTCCTACGAGCAGTACTTC. The encoded protein is CASSLQGASYEQYF.

The chain recombines TRBV5-8 with TRBJ2-1, with 13 positions matching TRBD2. Germline CDR1 is SGHTS and CDR2 is YDEGEE. Losses at the gene ends were 3 bases for V and 0 bases for J; bases not matched to a gene: 6. The length of the CDR3 is 18 residues. This CDR3 reads CASSSGLAGASSYNEQFF. The CDR3 DNA reads as TGTGCCAGCAGCTCAGGACTAGCGGGGGCGAGCTCCTACAATGAGCAGTTCTTC.

The chain carries TRBV6-1 and TRBJ1-5; no clear D gene. The length of the CDR3 is 16 residues. The germline CDR1 and CDR2 sequences are MNHNS and SASEGT. The germline V and J ends were trimmed by 0 bases and 0 bases, with 9 bases remaining between them. CDR3 nucleotide sequence: TGTGCCAGCAGTGAAGCATACGTCTATAGCAATCAGCCCCAGCATTTT. Protein: CASSEAYVYSNQPQHF.

The V call is TRBV28, the J call TRBJ1-2; 7 nucleotides line up with TRBD1. The CDR3 spans 12 residues. Germline lookup yields CDR1 MDHEN and CDR2 SYDVKM. V lost 5 bases to trimming and J lost 7 bases; unmatched junction nucleotides: 4. For the CDR3, the DNA is TGTGCCAGCAGTGCGACAGGGTTTGGCTACACCTTC. Amino acid sequence: CASSATGFGYTF.

The chain uses TRBV2 and TRBJ1-5, with 9 bases aligning to TRBD1. The CDR3 consists of 15 residues. V lost 5 bases and J lost 7; bases outside the gene matches: 9. Looked up from germline, CDR1 is SNHLY and CDR2 is FYNNEI. The CDR3 reads CASSPGTGNFQPQHF. Here the CDR3 DNA reads TGTGCCAGCAGTCCCGGGACAGGGAATTTCCAGCCCCAGCATTTT. The full variable domain, in which reference TRBV2 and TRBJ1-5 provide the parts outside the CDR3, is EPEVTQTPSHQVTQMGQEVILRCVPISNHLYFYWYRQILGQKVEFLVSFYNNEISEKSEIFDDQFSVERPDGSNFTLKIRSTKLEDSAMYFCASSPGTGNFQPQHFGDGTRLSIL.

This chain joins TRBV2 and TRBJ1-4; 11 nucleotides line up with TRBD1. The CDR3 is 15 residues long. V shed 7 bases, J shed 10 bases, and the junction held 11 bases outside the gene matches. Germline CDR1 SNHLY, CDR2 FYNNEI. The DNA of the CDR3 is TGTGCCAGCACCGAGGGGACAGGGGGATTCAGAAAACTGTTTTTT. Its translation is CASTEGTGGFRKLFF. Filled out from reference TRBV2 and TRBJ1-4, the complete variable domain reads EPEVTQTPSHQVTQMGQEVILRCVPISNHLYFYWYRQILGQKVEFLVSFYNNEISEKSEIFDDQFSVERPDGSNFTLKIRSTKLEDSAMYFCASTEGTGGFRKLFFGSGTQLSVL.

This clone was counted a single time. The CDR3 sequence: CATSDPTGAGDTQYF. CDR3 coding DNA: TGTGCCACCAGTGACCCTACAGGGGCGGGAGATACGCAGTATTTT. The chain has TRBV24-1 and TRBJ2-3, with 7 bases aligning to TRBD1. V lost 4 bases to trimming and J lost 5 bases; unmatched junction nucleotides: 8. Germline V gene lookup returns CDR1 KGHDR and CDR2 SFDVKD. CDR3 length: 15 amino acids.

The chain employs TRBV5-1 and TRBJ2-3; 12 bases are a match to TRBD2. The V and J ends lost 0 bases and 3 bases, in that order; junction bases with no gene match: 5. This CDR3 region has 17 residues. Germline assignment: CDR1 SGHRS and CDR2 YFSETQ. DNA for the CDR3: TGCGCCAGCAGCTTGGGGACTAGCGGGGAGGGGACAGATACGCAGTATTTT. This gives the protein CASSLGTSGEGTDTQYF.

This chain uses TRBV10-3 with TRBJ1-2; perhaps TRBD1 as D (5 bases). The CDR3 extends over 14 amino acids. CDR1 is ENHRY, CDR2 SYGVKD, per germline. V was shortened by 0 bases and J by 2 bases, with 7 bases between the two germline ends. The CDR3 region is CAISESAGNYGYTF. CDR3 bases: TGTGCCATCAGTGAGTCGGCAGGGAACTATGGCTACACCTTC.

The chain uses TRBV5-4 and TRBJ1-1, with D maybe TRBD1 (5 bases). This CDR3 contains 13 residues. Germline CDR1 reads SGHNT; CDR2 reads YYREEE (reference sequence). V shed 4 bases and J shed 6 bases, with 13 bases lying between them. The CDR3 here is CASSTTRDAEAFF. The CDR3 nucleotides are TGTGCCAGCAGCACGACGCGGGACGCTGAAGCTTTCTTT.

The V call is TRBV3-1 (or the pseudogene TRBV3-2), the J call TRBJ1-1; D gene unclear. With 0 bases removed from V and 1 base from J, the gap between germline ends came to 6 bases. Germline loops: CDR1 LGHDT, CDR2 YNNKEL (reference sequence). This CDR3 contains 14 residues. In nucleotides, the CDR3 is TGTGCCAGCAGCCAAGATTCCAAGAACACTGAAGCTTTCTTT. Translation gives CASSQDSKNTEAFF.

The chain uses TRBV2 and TRBJ2-7; possibly TRBD2 for D (5 bases). The length of the CDR3 is 13 residues. The germline CDR1 and CDR2 sequences are SNHLY and FYNNEI. Trimming cost V 6 bases and J 5 bases, with 14 bases left between them. CDR3 sequence: CASRVEGGHEQYF. In nucleotides, the CDR3 is TGTGCCAGCAGGGTAGAGGGCGGCCACGAGCAGTACTTC.

The chain recombines TRBV5-4 with TRBJ2-7; D is possibly TRBD1 (6 bases). Germline loops: CDR1 SGHNT, CDR2 YYREEE (reference sequence). V lost 4 bases and J lost 0, with 11 bases in between. The CDR3 contains 14 residues. The CDR3 region has the DNA TGTGCCAGCAGCCCGGACAGCTCCTCCTACGAGCAGTACTTC. Protein sequence: CASSPDSSSYEQYF. The entire variable domain, with the rest obtained from reference TRBV5-4 and TRBJ2-7, is as follows: ETGVTQSPTHLIKTRGQQVTLRCSSQSGHNTVSWYQQALGQGPQFIFQYYREEENGRGNFPPRFSGLQFPNYSSELNVNALELDDSALYLCASSPDSSSYEQYFGPGTRLTVT.